The following is a T cell receptor beta chain sequence with its context. This clonotype was detected a few times. This clone's antigen is unknown. No much larger clone exists at a distance of one base, and base qualities are not known. The trim is 6 bases for V and 2 bases for J, with a gap of 13 bases between the germline ends. Reading from cysteine to phenylalanine, the CDR3 counts 13 amino acids. The only DNA kept is the CDR3, 39 bases in frame from the first base. The germline V gene gives CDR1 as SQVTM and CDR2 as ANQGSEA. This entry belongs to a study of T-cell reconstitution after alpha-beta-depleted transplantation in children (dated by TCRdb to 2016 to 2017). For the wider study: Using TCR repertoire profiling, the study quantitatively followed how T-cell immune reconstitution unfolded in children after TCRalphabeta/CD19-depleted allogeneic hematopoietic cell transplantation. Study-level results and caveats: The high TCRbeta diversity at day 60 in some patients was ascribed to recipient T cells and intrathymic progenitors that had survived conditioning. Over subsequent months, a decline in hyperexpanded clone frequencies was noted, and after one year, T-cell counts and TCRbeta diversity were mostly ascribed to newly produced T cells. The apparently early alphabetaT-cell count recovery about two months after transplant was reportedly dependent on only several hundred rapidly expanded clones derived from non-depleted graft cells.

The label giving this sample's treatment or condition can be read as: allogeneic hematopoietic cell transplantation with graft depleted of TCRalphabeta T cells and CD19 B cells. The transplant recipients were children given TCRalphabeta/CD19-depleted allogeneic hematopoietic cell grafts. Library preparation was by PCR. The sample was run on an Illumina HiSeq 2500. TCR library preparation used molecular barcoding, with unique molecular identifiers applied to normalize quantification of the TCRbeta repertoire. In TCRdb, the public reads were trimmed at Q25 with fastp and aligned with MiXCR, with productive beta chains retained. For every CDR3 protein sequence, its rows merge into one entry that carries the most common genes and DNA. The sample contains some 460,000 distinct CDR3 sequences, about 16% of them found a single time. The ten largest clones capture about 32% of the sample.

The receptor was derived from a boy under two years old who had a stem cell transplant for Wiskott-Aldrich syndrome, so the T cells may come from the graft donor. Sequencing was performed on PBMCs, mostly from graft donor cells, taken 360 days after TCRalphabeta/CD19-depleted stem cell transplant. This receptor chain uses TRBV29-1 and TRBJ2-5, and TRBD1 may be the D gene, going by 6 matching bases. The sequenced DNA: TGCAGCGTCCTGGGACAAGGTCAAGAGACCCAGTACTTC. Translated, this gives CSVLGQGQETQYF.